This TCR beta chain was sequenced during a study of CD39 and CD103 CD8 tumor-infiltrating T cells. Across the whole study: Comparisons covered HPV-positive and HPV-negative HNSCC, ovarian cancer and melanoma patients.

TCRdb's table, derived via immunoSEQ multiplex PCR, lists solely in-frame clones and lacks some. The repertoire has around 7,700 clones, around 69% of them found once; the top ten carry more than 55%. Regarding this clone: Its specificity is not known.

The study, taken as a whole, reports: DP CD8 TILs appeared more oligoclonal than DN and SP CD8 TILs and blood memory CD8 T cells.

The length of the CDR3 is 16 residues. The V segment lost 4 bases and the J segment 5 bases; nucleotides outside the gene matches: 8. Germline CDR1 and CDR2: MNHNS and SASEGT. CD8+CD4-CD45RA- cells, CCR7-positive or negative, formed the memory CD8 sort. The TCR comes from a human donor with head and neck squamous cell carcinoma. The V gene is TRBV6-1, the J gene TRBJ2-5; the match to TRBD1 covers 12 bases. Sequenced: CD8+ T cells sorted from blood. Subset reported: total memory CD8 T cells (CD45RA-CCR7+/-) from blood or uninvolved lymph node. The CDR3 reads CASSGLAGTGGETQYF. The CDR3, as DNA: TGTGCCAGCAGTGGACTGGCGGGGACAGGGGGCGAGACCCAGTACTTC.